These 18 T cell receptor beta chains originate from one sample sequenced in a study of glioma-infiltrating T cells after dendritic cell vaccination. Only in-frame clones appear in the TCRdb table, and some are missing; sequencing was by immunoSEQ multiplex PCR. Of around 100,000 clones in the sample, 81% were seen once. The input for sequencing was blood, taken before dendritic cell vaccination. The receptors here all came from a human donor with glioblastoma.

A note on this clone: The sample has other DNA sequences that encode this CDR3 too. The chain recombines TRBV18 with TRBJ2-2; D may be TRBD1 (7 bases). The CDR3 totals 15 residues. V was shortened by 5 bases and J by 4 bases, with 14 bases between the two germline ends. The V gene's germline CDR1 is KGHSH and CDR2 LQKENI. Here the CDR3 DNA reads TGTGCCAGCTCATCCACAGGGGACTTCACCGGGGAGCTGTTTTTT. Translated: CASSSTGDFTGELFF. The full variable domain, in which reference TRBV18 and TRBJ2-2 provide the parts outside the CDR3, is NAGVMQNPRHLVRRRGQEARLRCSPMKGHSHVYWYRQLPEEGLKFMVYLQKENIIDESGMPKERFSAEFPKEGPSILRIQQVVRGDSAAYFCASSSTGDFTGELFFGEGSRLTVL.

This chain joins TRBV18 and TRBJ2-5; a weak D match, TRBD2 (5 bases). CDR1 is KGHSH, CDR2 LQKENI, per germline. This CDR3 is 14 amino acids long. V was pared by 4 bases and J by 4 bases, with 13 bases between. The CDR3 nucleotides read TGTGCCAGCTCACTGGAGAGCGGACGAGAGACCCAGTACTTC. This gives the protein CASSLESGRETQYF.

This clone has just one count. The chain has TRBV7-6 and TRBJ1-4; 10 positions agree with TRBD1. The J segment lost 7 bases and the V segment lost 4 bases, leaving 12 bases of the junction unmatched. The CDR3 has 17 residues. The germline V gene has CDR1 SGHVS and CDR2 FNYEAQ. This CDR3 is CASSSTTSGTGVEKLFF. DNA of the CDR3: TGTGCCAGCAGCTCCACGACGTCCGGGACAGGGGTTGAAAAACTGTTTTTT.

This clone was picked up one time. The genes are TRBV6-1 and TRBJ1-2; D possibly corresponds to TRBD1 (5 bases). CDR3 length: 15 amino acids. Germline V gene sequence: CDR1 MNHNS, CDR2 SASEGT. The germline V and J ends were trimmed by 4 bases and 3 bases, with 15 bases remaining between them. The DNA of the CDR3 is TGTGCCAGCAGTGGCCGTTACGGGGGGGACTATGGCTACACCTTC. It yields the protein CASSGRYGGDYGYTF.

V usage is TRBV2 and J usage is TRBJ2-3, with D possibly TRBD1 on 5 matching bases. This CDR3 comprises 16 residues. Germline CDR1 is SNHLY and CDR2 is FYNNEI. The V gene lost 4 bases and the J gene lost 2 bases, with 16 bases spanning the gap. As DNA, the CDR3 is TGTGCCAGCAGTGCTTGGGGCCAGCCCCACACAGATACGCAGTATTTT. It codes for CASSAWGQPHTDTQYF.

V gene TRBV7-9 combines with J gene TRBJ2-1, with D possibly TRBD1 on 6 matching bases. The germline V gene has CDR1 SEHNR and CDR2 FQNEAQ (reference sequence). V lost 4 bases to trimming and J lost 10 bases, with 11 bases between them. The CDR3 runs 12 residues. The CDR3 sequence: CASSSDRIEQFF. CDR3 DNA: TGTGCCAGCAGCTCCGACAGGATCGAGCAGTTCTTC.

V and J are TRBV2 and TRBJ2-7, with D perhaps matching TRBD2 (5 bases). This CDR3 contains 14 residues. Germline assignment: CDR1 SNHLY and CDR2 FYNNEI. The V end lost 1 base, the J end lost 5 bases, and 12 bases lay between the germline ends. CDR3 in DNA: TGTGCCAGCAGTGAAGTTCCGAGCGGTGACGAGCAGTACTTC. Encoded protein: CASSEVPSGDEQYF.

The chain recombines TRBV6-5 with TRBJ1-2; 9 nucleotides line up with TRBD1. CDR3 length equals 14 residues. The J segment lost 1 base and the V segment lost 6 bases, leaving 3 bases of the junction unmatched. Germline-derived CDR1 and CDR2 are MNHEY and SVGAGI. This CDR3 reads CASRRTGDNYGYTF. In nucleotides, the CDR3 is TGTGCCAGCAGGCGGACAGGGGATAACTATGGCTACACCTTC.

In this sample, this clone turned up a few times. The chain employs TRBV4-1 and TRBJ1-5, with D possibly being TRBD1 (6 bases). There are 13 residues in the CDR3. Germline CDR1 MGHRA, CDR2 YSYEKL. The V end lost 8 bases, the J end lost 0 bases, and 8 bases lay between the germline ends. The CDR3 DNA follows: TGCGCCAGCCAGGGGTTTAGCAATCAGCCCCAGCATTTT. Encoded protein: CASQGFSNQPQHF.

This chain's CDR3 is CASSLATGETQYF. The CDR3 nucleotides read TGTGCCAGCAGCTTAGCCACAGGCGAGACCCAGTACTTC. The chain employs TRBV7-2 and TRBJ2-5; a weak D match, TRBD1 (5 bases). The V end lost 0 bases, the J end lost 5 bases, and 7 bases lay between the germline ends. The germline V gene has CDR1 SGHTA and CDR2 FQGNSA. CDR3 length: 13 residues.

The chain uses TRBV10-3 and TRBJ1-6; D is unclear. The germline gives CDR1 ENHRY, CDR2 SYGVKD. The length of the CDR3 is 15 residues. V lost 6 bases and J 5 bases, leaving 14 bases between the germline ends. This CDR3 is CAIRREALNNSPLHF. DNA for the CDR3: TGTGCCATCAGGAGAGAGGCCCTGAATAATTCACCCCTCCACTTT.

This clone was recorded only once. Here the CDR3 reads CASTGRGVGETQYF. In nucleotides, the CDR3 is TGTGCCAGTACCGGACGGGGGGTGGGAGAGACCCAGTACTTC. This chain links TRBV19 with TRBJ2-5, with TRBD2 matching over 7 bases. Germline V gene lookup returns CDR1 LNHDA and CDR2 SQIVND (reference sequence). V was clipped by 7 bases and J by 4 bases; unmatched bases: 9. This CDR3 region has 14 residues.

The chain employs TRBV13 and TRBJ1-4, with D uncertain. The V gene lost 4 bases and the J gene lost 8 bases, with 11 bases spanning the gap. Germline-derived CDR1 and CDR2 are PRHDT and FYEKMQ (reference sequence). There are 13 residues in the CDR3. The CDR3 here is CASSSPGNEKLFF. DNA for the CDR3: TGTGCCAGCAGCTCACCGGGGAACGAAAAACTGTTTTTT.

The rearrangement links TRBV9 to TRBJ2-5, with 9 nucleotides matching TRBD1. CDR3 length equals 17 residues. From germline, CDR1 is SGDLS and CDR2 YYNGEE. V lost 1 base and J lost 3; bases outside the gene matches: 10. The DNA for the CDR3 is TGTGCCAGCAGCGTATATGCCGGACAGGGGTGGAAAGAGACCCAGTACTTC. Translation: CASSVYAGQGWKETQYF.

The J gene is TRBJ1-2, the V gene TRBV29-1; D possibly corresponds to TRBD1 (5 bases). V was cut by 4 bases and J by 1 base, with 10 bases left in between. CDR1 SQVTM and CDR2 ANQGSEA come from the germline V gene. This CDR3 has 13 residues. The CDR3 nucleotides read TGCAGCGTTGGACAGACCAGTAACTATGGCTACACCTTC. Protein: CSVGQTSNYGYTF. Full variable domain (missing parts from reference TRBV29-1 and TRBJ1-2): SAVISQKPSRDICQRGTSLTIQCQVDSQVTMMFWYRQQPGQSLTLIATANQGSEATYESGFVIDKFPISRPNLTFSTLTVSNMSPEDSSIYLCSVGQTSNYGYTFGSGTRLTVV.

This clone occurred a few times. The rearrangement uses TRBV10-3 and TRBJ2-5; D gene unclear. Germline-derived CDR1 and CDR2 are ENHRY and SYGVKD. The CDR3 extends over 14 amino acids. Trimming shortened V by 7 bases and J by 5 bases, and 17 bases separated the two germline ends. CDR3 region: CAINDNSAAETQYF. The CDR3, as DNA: TGTGCCATCAACGATAACTCTGCTGCCGAGACCCAGTACTTC.

The CDR3 sequence: CASSKGQGHQYF. The CDR3 DNA sequence: TGTGCCAGTAGCAAGGGACAGGGTCATCAGTACTTC. The gene calls are TRBV19 and TRBJ2-4; 9 bases match TRBD1. V lost 6 bases to trimming and J lost 12 bases; unmatched junction nucleotides: 6. The CDR3 has 12 amino acids. In germline, CDR1 is LNHDA, CDR2 SQIVND (reference sequence).

This rearrangement joins TRBV7-2 to TRBJ1-3, with D perhaps TRBD1 (5 bases). Looked up from germline, CDR1 is SGHTA and CDR2 is FQGNSA. The length of the CDR3 is 14 residues. Trimming left V 5 bases short and J 0 bases short, with 8 bases between. The CDR3 sequence is CASSRGSSGNTIYF. In DNA form, the CDR3 reads TGTGCCAGCAGCAGGGGCTCCTCTGGAAACACCATATATTTT.